The rows below give T cell receptor beta chains drawn from one sample of a study of blood T cell repertoires in COVID-19. Method: immunoSEQ multiplex PCR; TCRdb's copy keeps in-frame clones and lacks some. The data hold 200,000 to 250,000 clones, with 65% to 90% observed a single time. The sample comprised peripheral blood. The receptors were gathered from a woman in her 70s with COVID-19, enrolled during active disease. The CDR3 runs from the conserved cysteine through the conserved F or W. D genes are given only for firm matches. Not all rows give a size; the values are once, few, many and, for expanded clones, a class.

V	J	D	size	DNA	CDR3
TRBV27	TRBJ1-1	-	-	TGTGCCAGCAGTCTCTCACAGGGTATCACTGAAGCTTTCTTT	CASSLSQGITEAFF
TRBV6-6	TRBJ2-1	TRBD1	-	TGTGCCAGTAACAGGGGGCTTAGGAATGAGCAGTTCTTC	CASNRGLRNEQFF
TRBV27	TRBJ1-4	TRBD1	-	TGTGCCAGCAGTCCTACCTTTTACAGGGGGGTAACAACTAATGAAAAACTGTTTTTT	CASSPTFYRGVTTNEKLFF
TRBV2	TRBJ1-5	-	-	TGTGCCAGCAGTGACGGGAATCAGCCCCAGCATTTT	CASSDGNQPQHF
TRBV27	TRBJ2-3	TRBD2	-	TGTGCCAGCAGCCAACTAGCGGGAGGGCCTGTTACGCAGTATTTT	CASSQLAGGPVTQYF
TRBV7-2	TRBJ2-6	-	few	TGTGCCAGCAGCTTATACGGGAGTTCTGGGGCCAACGTCCTGACTTTC	CASSLYGSSGANVLTF
TRBV4-3	TRBJ2-5	-	-	TGCGCCAGCAGCCAAGTAAACGGAATAGAGAGGGAGACCCAGTACTTC	CASSQVNGIERETQYF
TRBV4-1	TRBJ1-2	-	-	TGCGCCAGCAGCCAAGTAGGGGCATTGGGCTACACCTTC	CASSQVGALGYTF
TRBV10-1	TRBJ1-5	-	many	TGCGCCAGCGGGGTACGAGGGGGGGATGGCAATCAGCCCCAGCATTTT	CASGVRGGDGNQPQHF
TRBV9	TRBJ2-7	TRBD1	-	TGTGCCAGCAGCCCCGGGACAGACCCCTACGAGCAGTACTTC	CASSPGTDPYEQYF
TRBV19	TRBJ2-5	-	once	TGTGCCAGTAGTATCCCAGCGGGTAGACAAGAGACCCAGTACTTC	CASSIPAGRQETQYF